This note documents a single T cell receptor beta chain sequence. As yet, its antigen is unknown. The data were produced by immunoSEQ multiplex PCR, yet TCRdb's version contains in-frame clones alone and is incomplete. The repertoire holds fewer than 600,000 clones, with 80% to 90% as singletons. This specimen belongs to a study of Ad26.COV2.S vaccination and SARS-CoV-2 variants. At the level of the study: Among those in the COV1001 Ad26.COV2.S trial arm was the donor. Intramuscular Ad26.COV2.S at 5x10^10 or 1x10^11 viral particles.

Study-level results: Post-vaccination spike-specific CD8+ and CD4+ T cell responses reportedly had substantial breadth.

Described treatment: approximately 18 received Ad26.COV2.S at low or high dose, single or two shots; roughly five received placebo; per-sample allocation not given. Repertoires come from day 63 after the first vaccine or placebo injection. V shed 8 bases, J shed 7 bases, and the junction held 7 bases outside the gene matches. The CDR3 consists of 12 residues. Germline V gene data show CDR1 as ENHRY and CDR2 as SYGVKD. This specimen was peripheral blood, taken in a trial of Ad26.COV2.S vaccine versus placebo. This receptor was taken from a person aged 18 to 59 who received the Ad26.COV2.S COVID-19 vaccine or a placebo. This chain connects TRBV10-3 to TRBJ2-7, with TRBD1 identical over 8 bases. The CDR3 DNA reads TGTGCCATCCGACAGGGGTCCGGGGAGCAGTACTTC. It translates to CAIRQGSGEQYF.